The sequence of this T cell receptor (beta chain) was determined in a study of blood T cell repertoires in COVID-19. Study background: Sources were T cells, B-cell-depleted T cells, or PBMCs; the material itself was cDNA or gDNA.

This CDR3 spans 14 amino acids. Trimming at V came to 5 bases and at J to 8 bases, leaving 8 bases not matched to a gene. Per the germline V gene, CDR1 is SGHNT and CDR2 is YYREEE (reference sequence). Under the authors' procedure: Quantification of nucleated cells was approximated via reference gene primer amplification. Measured with immunoSEQ multiplex PCR; TCRdb has only the in-frame clones, and not every one. Clone size and V and J calls were adopted from that table, with D and trimming inferred from the DNA. Of over 25,000 clones in the sample, approximately 83% were seen once. This chain links TRBV5-4 with TRBJ1-4, with TRBD1 matching 8 bases. This clonotype was obtained from a woman aged 55-70 years with active COVID-19. The specimen was peripheral blood. CDR3 sequence (DNA): TGTGCCAGCAGTCCGGGACAGGTCGGGGAAAAACTGTTTTTT. This sequence encodes CASSPGQVGEKLFF.